A selection of T cell receptor beta chains follows, all from one sample in a study of blood T cell repertoires in COVID-19. Generated by immunoSEQ multiplex PCR, the TCRdb table keeps only in-frame clones and is missing some. The sample has some 60,000 clones; approximately 80% are singletons. Sequences were obtained from peripheral blood. All receptors derive from a man aged 45 to 65 with COVID-19, enrolled during active disease. Each CDR3 is given with its conserved first and last residue. The D gene is left open where the match is weak. Not all rows give a size; the values are once, few, many and, for expanded clones, a class.

size | J | D | V | DNA | CDR3
NA | TRBJ2-7 | NA | TRBV28 | TGTGCCAGCAGTTTCTTCAGCCAGGGCAGAGACGAGCAGTACTTC | CASSFFSQGRDEQYF
NA | TRBJ1-3 | NA | TRBV2 | TGTGCCAGCAGTGCAGGCCTCGGAAACACCATATATTTT | CASSAGLGNTIYF
NA | TRBJ1-2 | TRBD1 | TRBV14 | TGTGCCAGCAGCCAAGTTCGAGGGGGCAATGGCTACACCTTC | CASSQVRGGNGYTF
NA | TRBJ2-7 | NA | TRBV2 | TGTGCCAGCAGGACCGGCGGGTACGAGCAGTACTTC | CASRTGGYEQYF
NA | TRBJ2-3 | NA | TRBV2 | TGTGCCAGCAGTGGCCTTAGCTCCACAGATACGCAGTATTTT | CASSGLSSTDTQYF
NA | TRBJ2-1 | TRBD1 | TRBV4-1 | TGCGCCAGCAGCCCGGAGGACAGGGTCAATGAGCAGTTCTTC | CASSPEDRVNEQFF
NA | TRBJ2-7 | NA | TRBV4-3 | TGCGCCAGCAGCCAAGATCCGGGACTGTCATTTTACGAGCAGTACTTC | CASSQDPGLSFYEQYF
NA | TRBJ1-6 | NA | TRBV3-1/TRBV3-2 | TGTGCCAGCAACGAGGGAGGATCCTATAATTCACCCCTCCACTTT | CASNEGGSYNSPLHF
NA | TRBJ2-7 | TRBD1 | TRBV27 | TGTGCCAGCAGTCCCCTTTGGACAGGGGCACCCTACGAGCAGTACTTC | CASSPLWTGAPYEQYF
NA | TRBJ1-1 | TRBD1 | TRBV28 | TGTGCCAGCAGCCTCCGCAGGGGGCGTACTGAAGCTTTCTTT | CASSLRRGRTEAFF
NA | TRBJ2-7 | NA | TRBV21-1 | TGTGCCAGCAGCAAGCGGGGGTACGAGCAGTACTTC | CASSKRGYEQYF
NA | TRBJ2-2 | NA | TRBV11-2 | TGTGCCAGCAGCTCCCAGGGGCCGAACACCGGGGAGCTGTTTTTT | CASSSQGPNTGELFF
NA | TRBJ2-3 | NA | TRBV6-1 | TGTGCCAGCAGTGATGGCCTTACAGGGCAGGCGGGAGTCGGGACAGATACGCAGTATTTT | CASSDGLTGQAGVGTDTQYF
NA | TRBJ2-7 | NA | TRBV6-1 | TGTGCCAGCAGTGAACAGGGCTACGAGCAGTACTTC | CASSEQGYEQYF
NA | TRBJ2-7 | TRBD1 | TRBV7-2 | TGTGCCAGCACGACTTCGTCGGACAGGGGATACGAGCAGTACTTC | CASTTSSDRGYEQYF
NA | TRBJ1-5 | TRBD1 | TRBV7-2 | TGTGCCAGCAGCACACAGGGGAATCAGCCCCAGCATTTT | CASSTQGNQPQHF
NA | TRBJ2-1 | TRBD1 | TRBV6-5 | TGTGCCAGCGAGACCAGGACAGGCTACAATGAGCAGTTCTTC | CASETRTGYNEQFF
few | TRBJ2-1 | NA | TRBV4-2 | TGTGCCAGCAGCCAAGGGAGCGGAAGCTCCTACAATGAGCAGTTCTTC | CASSQGSGSSYNEQFF
once | TRBJ1-2 | TRBD1 | TRBV28 | TGTGCCAGCAGTTTATTAAGACAGGGATATGGCTACACCTTC | CASSLLRQGYGYTF
NA | TRBJ1-2 | NA | TRBV5-1 | TGCGCCAGCAGTTTGGACACCGGACATAACTATGGCTACACCTTC | CASSLDTGHNYGYTF
once | TRBJ1-6 | NA | TRBV2 | TGTGCCAGCAGTGAACACAGCAATAATTCACCCCTCCACTTT | CASSEHSNNSPLHF
NA | TRBJ1-2 | NA | TRBV29-1 | TGCAGCGTTGAAATAGGGGAAGACTATGGCTACACCTTC | CSVEIGEDYGYTF
NA | TRBJ1-1 | NA | TRBV3-1/TRBV3-2 | TGTGCCAGCAAACCCCACAGGGACACTGAAGCTTTCTTT | CASKPHRDTEAFF
few | TRBJ1-1 | TRBD1 | TRBV11-3 | TGTGCCAGCAGCCGGGGACAGTCCAACACTGAAGCTTTCTTT | CASSRGQSNTEAFF
NA | TRBJ2-7 | TRBD1 | TRBV7-2 | TGTGCCAGCAGCTTAGACCCAGGGGGCGTCCCCTACGAGCAGTACTTC | CASSLDPGGVPYEQYF
NA | TRBJ1-3 | NA | TRBV4-2 | TGTGCCAGCAGCCAAGACCTCGAACTAGCAGGCTTGAACACCATATATTTT | CASSQDLELAGLNTIYF
few | TRBJ2-1 | TRBD2 | TRBV5-4 | TGTGCCAGCAGTCGGACTAGCGGGCACAATGAGCAGTTCTTC | CASSRTSGHNEQFF
NA | TRBJ2-1 | TRBD1 | TRBV19 | TGTGCCAGTAGTAACTTCCGGGACAGGAGACACAATGAGCAGTTCTTC | CASSNFRDRRHNEQFF
NA | TRBJ1-1 | NA | TRBV18 | TGTGCCAGCTCACCACAGGGGTCCCTGAACACTGAAGCTTTCTTT | CASSPQGSLNTEAFF
NA | TRBJ2-1 | NA | TRBV28 | TGTGCCAGCACCACCTACAATGAGCAGTTCTTC | CASTTYNEQFF
NA | TRBJ2-7 | NA | TRBV29-1 | TGCAGCGTTGAAGCTCTTCCGGCCGGGGAGCAGTACTTC | CSVEALPAGEQYF
NA | TRBJ2-1 | NA | TRBV15 | TGTGCCACCAGCAGACCTACAGGGAGCTCCTACAATGAGCAGTTCTTC | CATSRPTGSSYNEQFF
NA | TRBJ2-7 | TRBD1 | TRBV4-1 | TGCGCCAGCACGGGACAGGGGGCCTACGAGCAGTACTTC | CASTGQGAYEQYF
once | TRBJ1-4 | NA | TRBV12-3/TRBV12-4 | TGTGCCAGCAGTTCAAATGAAAAACTGTTTTTT | CASSSNEKLFF
NA | TRBJ1-2 | NA | TRBV4-3 | TGCGCCAGCAGCCAAGAGCGGGGGGGGACCAGTGGTGGCTACACCTTC | CASSQERGGTSGGYTF
NA | TRBJ2-1 | NA | TRBV7-2 | TGTGCCAGCAGCCCTACAGGGTACAATGAGCAGTTCTTC | CASSPTGYNEQFF
NA | TRBJ2-7 | TRBD2 | TRBV6-5 | TGTGCCAGCAATCTGGCGGGAGGGTCCTACGAGCAGTACTTC | CASNLAGGSYEQYF
NA | TRBJ1-2 | TRBD1 | TRBV3-1/TRBV3-2 | TGTGCCAGCAGCCAAGGCGACAGGGGTGGCTACACCTTC | CASSQGDRGGYTF
NA | TRBJ2-3 | TRBD2 | TRBV28 | TGTGCCAGCAGTCCCAGCGGGAGGGCCTTGAGCACAGATACGCAGTATTTT | CASSPSGRALSTDTQYF
NA | TRBJ2-1 | TRBD2 | TRBV7-2 | TGTGCCAGCAGCCGGGAGGGTCCGAGCTCCTACAATGAGCAGTTCTTC | CASSREGPSSYNEQFF
NA | TRBJ2-7 | NA | TRBV19 | TGTGCCAGTAAAAGGGTGACTAGCTCCTACGAGCAGTACTTC | CASKRVTSSYEQYF
NA | TRBJ2-7 | TRBD1 | TRBV29-1 | TGCAGCGTCGAAAGCAGGGACAGACCCTACGAGCAGTACTTC | CSVESRDRPYEQYF
NA | TRBJ2-1 | NA | TRBV20-1 | TGCAGTGCTAGCCCATATGAGCAGTTCTTC | CSASPYEQFF
NA | TRBJ1-1 | TRBD1 | TRBV25-1 | TGTGCCAGCAGTTTCCCAGGGGGCGCAGGCACTGAAGCTTTCTTT | CASSFPGGAGTEAFF
NA | TRBJ2-4 | TRBD1 | TRBV13 | TGTGCCAGCAGCCCGCGGACAGGGGGAAACATTCAGTACTTC | CASSPRTGGNIQYF
NA | TRBJ2-2 | NA | TRBV2 | TGTGCCAGCAGTGAAGCGCCAATAGGACAGTCCGGGGAGCTGTTTTTT | CASSEAPIGQSGELFF
few | TRBJ2-5 | NA | TRBV7-9 | TGTGCCAGCAGCTTAGAACGCGGAGAGACCCAGTACTTC | CASSLERGETQYF
few | TRBJ1-1 | NA | TRBV7-9 | TGTGCCAGCAGCTTATTGCGGGGTGAAGCTTTCTTT | CASSLLRGEAFF
NA | TRBJ2-7 | TRBD2 | TRBV28 | TGTGCCAGCAGTTGGGGCGGGAGCTCCTACGAGCAGTACTTC | CASSWGGSSYEQYF
few | TRBJ1-2 | TRBD1 | TRBV9 | TGTGCCAGCAGCACACGACAGGGGAACTACTTAGGCTACACCTTC | CASSTRQGNYLGYTF
NA | TRBJ2-2 | NA | TRBV6-5 | TGTGCCAGCAGTCCACGGACTAACACCGGGGAGCTGTTTTTT | CASSPRTNTGELFF